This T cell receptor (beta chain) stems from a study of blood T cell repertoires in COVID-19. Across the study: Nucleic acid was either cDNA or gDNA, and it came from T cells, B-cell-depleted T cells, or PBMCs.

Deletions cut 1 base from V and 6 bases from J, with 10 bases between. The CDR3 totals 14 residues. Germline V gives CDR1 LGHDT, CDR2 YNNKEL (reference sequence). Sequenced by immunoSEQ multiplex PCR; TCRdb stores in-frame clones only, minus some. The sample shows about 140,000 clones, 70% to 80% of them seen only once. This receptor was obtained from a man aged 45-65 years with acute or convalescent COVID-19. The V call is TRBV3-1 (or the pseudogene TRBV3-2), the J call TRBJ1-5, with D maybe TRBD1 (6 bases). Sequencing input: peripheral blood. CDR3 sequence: CASSQATQGQPQHF. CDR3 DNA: TGTGCCAGCAGCCAAGCCACACAGGGTCAGCCCCAGCATTTT.